This T cell receptor beta chain was sequenced for a study of beta chain features in type 1 diabetes (dated by TCRdb to 2016 to 2018). About the investigation overall: Patients and healthy donors did not differ in mean age, gender distribution, total cell number or subset yield. Across all samples, approximately 98,000,000 sorted cells were examined, and cell number per subset correlated strongly with RNA yield. In the study, recently diagnosed type 1 diabetes patients and matched healthy donors were compared on the TCRB repertoires of their sorted circulating CD4+ T cell subsets. Whereas all 30 or so donors provided naive and central memory subsets, regulatory and stem cell-like memory subsets were isolated from just 8 patients and about 8 healthy donors.

A single peripheral blood draw of about 116 mL on average was collected from each donor into heparinised tubes. Using a panel that included CD45RO, CCR7, CD25, CD127, CD95 and CD27, naive, central memory, regulatory and stem cell-like memory CD4+ T cells were sorted on a BD FACSAria II. A purity above 95% was achieved for all sorted populations. PBMCs were isolated immediately by Lymphoprep density gradient centrifugation and stained directly without culture. Samples were stained and sorted in pairs, with one healthy donor and one patient per experiment, so that batch effects were minimized. Concerning this clone: Its recognized antigen is unknown. No much larger clone is present one base from it, and per-base qualities are unavailable. Distinct nucleotide sequences in the sample also encode this CDR3.

The entire amount of isolated RNA was reverse transcribed using the High Capacity cDNA Reverse Transcription Kit, so the sequenced TCRB transcripts were expressed ones. Deep immunoSEQ sequencing was applied to naive, central memory and regulatory T cell samples, giving an average of roughly 3.6 million total reads per sample. Sorted cells were lysed in RLT buffer, and RNA was extracted using DNase-treated RNeasy Micro or Mini kits according to cell number. To prevent cross-contamination, every cell subset was processed on its own, while patient and healthy donor samples were processed together. Using the immunoSEQ multiplex PCR, TCRB sequences were amplified from cDNA into 87-bp fragments spanning the CDR3 region. Amplicons were sequenced on the Illumina HiSeq platform. The source study handled its data this way. Synthetic template baselines were used to correct PCR bias computationally, reads within Hamming distance 2 were collapsed, and singletons that could not be merged were discarded. By aligning reads against IMGT, V, D and J genes, CDR3 length, and insertions or deletions at six rearrangement sites were assigned. Clonotype counts were normalized to sorted cell number within each subset before computing true diversity and Gini coefficients with the tcR R package. The overlap coefficient, calculated on TCRB nucleotide sequences, was used to measure repertoire sharing. Out-of-frame TCRB sequences from naive cells were analyzed as a proxy for the pre-selection repertoire. Not all clones reach the TCRdb copy of this immuneACCESS table, which keeps in-frame sequences only. Checked studies attribute under half of the gap to unresolved V genes and leave the rest unexplained. That table is the source of V, J and clone size, and D and trimming were worked out from the DNA. This sample holds hundreds of thousands of clones; around 15% were observed only once. Together, the top ten hold about 0.02% of the sample.

Results and caveats for the whole study, not just this receptor: Naive, central memory and regulatory TCRB repertoires appeared more similar among patients than among healthy donors. Only small numbers of individuals were included in the HLA sub-analyses, which left unresolved whether HLA type had any influence on TCRB rearrangement. Because cDNA rather than genomic DNA was sequenced, highly expressing activated cells could have been over-represented, although no difference in activation and CD3 levels was found between groups. In all four CD4+ subsets, TCRB CDR3 length was moderately but significantly shorter in type 1 diabetes patients. Fewer insertions and more nucleotide deletions at VDJ recombination sites were observed in patients with type 1 diabetes, implying thymic rearrangement abnormalities. Shorter templates might be favored by PCR, yet because patient and control samples were amplified and corrected together, any such skew would affect both groups equally.

V drops 5 bases and J drops 4 bases, leaving 3 bases in between. Spanning cysteine to phenylalanine, the CDR3 consists of 11 amino acids. Only the CDR3 region is kept as DNA, spanning 33 bases read in frame from base 1. The germline V gene specifies MDHEN as CDR1 and SYDVKM as CDR2. The origin of this receptor is a man between 18 and 35 years old with type 1 diabetes. Sequences were obtained from naive CD4+ T cells from blood. The sample's cell subset or site label, decoded: true naive CD4+ T cells. Rearrangement joined TRBV28 to TRBJ1-5; there is no confident call for the D gene. The base sequence is TGTGCCAGCAGTACTAATCAGCCCCAGCATTTT. Its protein is CASSTNQPQHF.